The clone carrying this T cell receptor (beta chain) has a single count. The target antigen is unknown. This entry belongs to a study of cytomegalovirus exposure and HLA in healthy donors. Whole-study findings and limits: The authors confirmed in vitro that a few CMV-associated chains were specific for CMV antigens. The availability of immune exposure information extended only to CMV serostatus.

The PCR used 60 Vbeta and 13 Jbeta primers. Using immunoSEQ multiplex PCR, the repertoire was profiled, and TCRdb retains in-frame clones only, with some absent. Of about 150,000 clones in the sample, around 70% were seen once. From germline, CDR1 is SGHTA and CDR2 FQGNSA. V dropped 4 bases and J dropped 0; count of bases not matched to a gene: 6. The CDR3 consists of 16 residues. Source material: PBMCs. The clonotype was recovered from a man aged 25-40 years in good health and CMV-seronegative. The chain is built from TRBV7-2 and TRBJ1-5; 7 bases map to TRBD1. The CDR3, as DNA: TGTGCCAGCAGCTCTGACAGGGCGAGTAGCAATCAGCCCCAGCATTTT. Protein product: CASSSDRASSNQPQHF.